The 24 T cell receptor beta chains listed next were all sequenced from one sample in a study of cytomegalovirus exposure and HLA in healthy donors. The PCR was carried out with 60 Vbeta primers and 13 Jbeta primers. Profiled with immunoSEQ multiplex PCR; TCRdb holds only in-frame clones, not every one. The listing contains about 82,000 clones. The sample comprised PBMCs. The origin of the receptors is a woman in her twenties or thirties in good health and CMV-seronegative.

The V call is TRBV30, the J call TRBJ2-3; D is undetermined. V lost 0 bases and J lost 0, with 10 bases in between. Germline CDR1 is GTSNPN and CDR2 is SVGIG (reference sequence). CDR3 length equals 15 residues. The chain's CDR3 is CAWSVAAPSTDTQYF. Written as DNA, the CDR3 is TGTGCCTGGAGTGTTGCGGCCCCTAGCACAGATACGCAGTATTTT.

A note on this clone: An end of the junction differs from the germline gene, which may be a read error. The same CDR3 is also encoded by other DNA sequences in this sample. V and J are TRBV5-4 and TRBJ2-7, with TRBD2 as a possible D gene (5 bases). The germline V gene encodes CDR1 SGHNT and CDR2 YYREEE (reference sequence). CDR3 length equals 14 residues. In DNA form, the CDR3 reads TGTGCCAGCAGCCCCCGGTTGGACTCTTACGAGCAGTATTTC. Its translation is CASSPRLDSYEQYF.

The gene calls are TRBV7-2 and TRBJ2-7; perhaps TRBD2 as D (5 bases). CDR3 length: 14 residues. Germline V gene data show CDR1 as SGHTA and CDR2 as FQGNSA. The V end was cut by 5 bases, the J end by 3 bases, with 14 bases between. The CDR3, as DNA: TGTGCCAGCAGCGTTTCACGGGATGTCTACGAGCAGTACTTC. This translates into CASSVSRDVYEQYF.

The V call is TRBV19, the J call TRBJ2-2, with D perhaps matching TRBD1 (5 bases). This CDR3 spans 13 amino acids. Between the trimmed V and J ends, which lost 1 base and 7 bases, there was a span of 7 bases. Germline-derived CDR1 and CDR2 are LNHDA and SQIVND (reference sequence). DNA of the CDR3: TGTGCCAGTAGTATAGTGACAGACGGGGAGCTGTTTTTT. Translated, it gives CASSIVTDGELFF.

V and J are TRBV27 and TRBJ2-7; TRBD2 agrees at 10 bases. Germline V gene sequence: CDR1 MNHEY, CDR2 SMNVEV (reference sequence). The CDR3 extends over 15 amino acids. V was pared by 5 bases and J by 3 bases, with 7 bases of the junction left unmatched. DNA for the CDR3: TGTGCCAGCAGTCTGTCAGCGGGGGGGATCTACGAGCAGTACTTC. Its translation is CASSLSAGGIYEQYF.

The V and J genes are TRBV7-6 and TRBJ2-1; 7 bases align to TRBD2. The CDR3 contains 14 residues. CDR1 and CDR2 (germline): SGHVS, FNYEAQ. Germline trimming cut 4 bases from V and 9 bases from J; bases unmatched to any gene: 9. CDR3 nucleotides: TGTGCCAGCAGCTCCGAAGGGGAGGGCCTTGAGCAGTTCTTC. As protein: CASSSEGEGLEQFF.

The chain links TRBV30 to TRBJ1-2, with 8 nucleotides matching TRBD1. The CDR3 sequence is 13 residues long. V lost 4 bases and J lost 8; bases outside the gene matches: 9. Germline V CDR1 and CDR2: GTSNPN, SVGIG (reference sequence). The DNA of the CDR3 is TGTGCCTGGAAACAGGGGGTCCCCGAAGGCTACACCTTC. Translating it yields CAWKQGVPEGYTF.

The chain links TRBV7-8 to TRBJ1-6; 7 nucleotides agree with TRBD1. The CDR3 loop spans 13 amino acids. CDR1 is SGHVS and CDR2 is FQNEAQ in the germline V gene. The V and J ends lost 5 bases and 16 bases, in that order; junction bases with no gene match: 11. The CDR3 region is CASSRKPGQPLHF. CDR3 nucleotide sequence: TGTGCCAGCAGCCGAAAGCCGGGACAGCCGCTCCACTTT.

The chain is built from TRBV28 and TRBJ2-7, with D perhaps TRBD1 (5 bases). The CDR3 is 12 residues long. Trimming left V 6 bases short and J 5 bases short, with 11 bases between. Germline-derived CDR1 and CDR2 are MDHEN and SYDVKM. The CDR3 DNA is TGTGCCAGCAGCTCAGGGTATCACGAGCAGTACTTC. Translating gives CASSSGYHEQYF.

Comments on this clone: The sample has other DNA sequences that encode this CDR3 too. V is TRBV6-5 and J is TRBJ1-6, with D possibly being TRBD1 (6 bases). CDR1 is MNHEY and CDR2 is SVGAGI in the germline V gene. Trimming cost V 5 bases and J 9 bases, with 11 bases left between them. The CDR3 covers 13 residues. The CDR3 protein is CASSQQGSSPLHF. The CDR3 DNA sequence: TGTGCCAGCAGTCAGCAGGGGTCTTCACCCCTCCACTTT.

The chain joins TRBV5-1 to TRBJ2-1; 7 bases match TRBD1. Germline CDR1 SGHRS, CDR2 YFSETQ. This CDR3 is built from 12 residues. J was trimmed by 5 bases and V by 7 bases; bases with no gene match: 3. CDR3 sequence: CASGTAHNEQFF. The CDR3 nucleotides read TGCGCCAGCGGGACAGCGCACAATGAGCAGTTCTTC.

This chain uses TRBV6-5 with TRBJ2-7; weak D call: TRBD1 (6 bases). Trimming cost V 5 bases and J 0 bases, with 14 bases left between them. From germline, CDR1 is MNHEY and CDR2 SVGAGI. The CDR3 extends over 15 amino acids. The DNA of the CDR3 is TGTGCCAGCAGTCGCCTCCAGGACAGCTCCTACGAGCAGTACTTC. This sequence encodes CASSRLQDSSYEQYF.

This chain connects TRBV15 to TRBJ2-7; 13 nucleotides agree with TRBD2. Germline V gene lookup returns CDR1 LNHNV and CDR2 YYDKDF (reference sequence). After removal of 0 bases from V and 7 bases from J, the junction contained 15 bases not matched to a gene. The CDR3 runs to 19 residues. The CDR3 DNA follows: TGTGCCACCAGCAGAGACCCCTTGGCTACACTAGCGGGGGGGCGGGAGCAGTACTTC. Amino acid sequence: CATSRDPLATLAGGREQYF.

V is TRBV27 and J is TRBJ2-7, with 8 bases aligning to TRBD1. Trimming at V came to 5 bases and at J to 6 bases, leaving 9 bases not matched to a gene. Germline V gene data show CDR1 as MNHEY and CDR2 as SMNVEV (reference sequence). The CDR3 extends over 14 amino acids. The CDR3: CASSLGQGAFEQYF. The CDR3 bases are TGTGCCAGCAGTCTAGGTCAGGGGGCCTTCGAGCAGTACTTC.

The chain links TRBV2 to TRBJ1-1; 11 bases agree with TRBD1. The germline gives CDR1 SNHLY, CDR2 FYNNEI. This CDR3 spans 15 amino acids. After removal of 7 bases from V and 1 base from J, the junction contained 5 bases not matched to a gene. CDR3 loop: CASMRDRGSNTEAFF. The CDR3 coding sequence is TGTGCCAGCATGAGGGACAGGGGGTCGAACACTGAAGCTTTCTTT. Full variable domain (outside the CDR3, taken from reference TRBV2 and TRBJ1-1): EPEVTQTPSHQVTQMGQEVILRCVPISNHLYFYWYRQILGQKVEFLVSFYNNEISEKSEIFDDQFSVERPDGSNFTLKIRSTKLEDSAMYFCASMRDRGSNTEAFFGQGTRLTVV.

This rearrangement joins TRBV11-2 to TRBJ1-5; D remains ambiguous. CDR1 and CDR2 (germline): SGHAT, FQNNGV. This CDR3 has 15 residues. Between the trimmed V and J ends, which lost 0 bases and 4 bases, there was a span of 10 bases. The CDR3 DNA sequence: TGTGCCAGCAGCTTAGATTGGGAGGCGAATCAGCCCCAGCATTTT. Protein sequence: CASSLDWEANQPQHF.

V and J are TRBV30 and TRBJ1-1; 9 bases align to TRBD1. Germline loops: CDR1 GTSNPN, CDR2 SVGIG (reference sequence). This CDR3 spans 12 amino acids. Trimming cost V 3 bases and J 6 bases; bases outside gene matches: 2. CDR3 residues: CAWSGTGPEAFF. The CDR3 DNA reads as TGTGCCTGGAGCGGGACAGGGCCTGAAGCTTTCTTT.

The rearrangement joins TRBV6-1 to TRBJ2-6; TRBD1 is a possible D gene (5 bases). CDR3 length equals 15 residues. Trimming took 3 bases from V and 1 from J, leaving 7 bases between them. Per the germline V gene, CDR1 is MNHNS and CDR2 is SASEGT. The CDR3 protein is CASSEGQSGANVLTF. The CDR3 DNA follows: TGTGCCAGCAGTGAGGGGCAGTCTGGGGCCAACGTCCTGACTTTC.

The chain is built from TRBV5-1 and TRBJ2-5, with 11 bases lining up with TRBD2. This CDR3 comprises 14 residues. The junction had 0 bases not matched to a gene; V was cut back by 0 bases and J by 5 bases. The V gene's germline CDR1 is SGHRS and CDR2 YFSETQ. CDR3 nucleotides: TGCGCCAGCAGCTTGGGGACTAGCGGGGAGACCCAGTACTTC. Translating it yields CASSLGTSGETQYF. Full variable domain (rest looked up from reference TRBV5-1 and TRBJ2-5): KAGVTQTPRYLIKTRGQQVTLSCSPISGHRSVSWYQQTPGQGLQFLFEYFSETQRNKGNFPGRFSGRQFSNSRSEMNVSTLELGDSALYLCASSLGTSGETQYFGPGTRLLVL.

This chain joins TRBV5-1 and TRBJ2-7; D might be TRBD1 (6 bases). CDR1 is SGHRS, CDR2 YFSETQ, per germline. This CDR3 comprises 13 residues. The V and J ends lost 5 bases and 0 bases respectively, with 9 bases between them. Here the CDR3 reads CASRPDSSYEQYF. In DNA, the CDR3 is TGCGCCAGCAGACCGGACAGCTCCTACGAGCAGTACTTC.

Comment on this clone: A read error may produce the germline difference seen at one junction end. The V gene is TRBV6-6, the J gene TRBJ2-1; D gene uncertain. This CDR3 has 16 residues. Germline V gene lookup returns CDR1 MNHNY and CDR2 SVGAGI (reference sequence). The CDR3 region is CASSYAGSSSDNEQFF. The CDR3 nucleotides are TGTGCCAGCAGTTACGCCGGGTCGAGCTCCGACAATGAGCAGTTCTTC.

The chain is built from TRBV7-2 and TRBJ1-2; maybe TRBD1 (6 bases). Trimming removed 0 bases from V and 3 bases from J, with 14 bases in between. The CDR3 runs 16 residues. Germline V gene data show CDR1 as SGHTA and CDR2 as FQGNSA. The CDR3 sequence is CASSLAGGTPYYGYTF. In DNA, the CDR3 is TGTGCCAGCAGCTTAGCGGGGGGGACACCCTACTATGGCTACACCTTC.

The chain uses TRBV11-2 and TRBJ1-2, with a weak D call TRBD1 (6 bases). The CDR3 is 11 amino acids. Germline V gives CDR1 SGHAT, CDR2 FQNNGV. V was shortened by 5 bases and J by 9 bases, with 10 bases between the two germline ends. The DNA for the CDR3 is TGTGCCAGCAGCCAGGGGTGGAGCTACACCTTC. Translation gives CASSQGWSYTF.

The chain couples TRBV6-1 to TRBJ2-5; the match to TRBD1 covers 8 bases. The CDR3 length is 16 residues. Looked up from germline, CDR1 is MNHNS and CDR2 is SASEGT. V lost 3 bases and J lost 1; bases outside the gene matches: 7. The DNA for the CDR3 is TGTGCCAGCAGTGACGGACAGGGAAGCCGCCAAGAGACCCAGTACTTC. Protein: CASSDGQGSRQETQYF.